This T cell receptor beta chain came from a study of preoperative IRX-2 immunotherapy in early breast cancer (dated by TCRdb to between 2017 and 2020). Libraries were prepared through the immunoSEQ multiplex PCR assay. TCRdb limited this immuneACCESS table to in-frame rearrangements with V and J called. A share of clones is missing; checked studies link under half to unresolved V genes, and the rest is unexplained. The sample profile shows 6,500 to 9,500 clones; around 84% of them were found once. The ten biggest clones cover approximately 17% of the sample. As concerns this clone: Its antigen is still unknown. No per-base quality is available; no much larger clone lies one base away.

The CDR3 starts with the cysteine, ends with the phenylalanine, and has 16 residues. The CDR3 DNA has 48 bases and is translated from base 1. CDR1 LNHDA and CDR2 SQIVND are derived from the germline V gene (reference sequence). After removal of 6 bases from V and 6 bases from J, the junction retains 12 bases not matched to a gene. This specimen's treatment or condition label, interpreted: preoperative locoregional IRX-2 cytokine immunotherapy. The samples were obtained from a phase Ib study that tested preoperative, locoregional IRX-2 cytokine immunotherapy designed to prime immune responses. Before surgery, IRX-2 was given to the donors, who were patients with early-stage breast cancer.

The input for sequencing was tumor tissue, taken after IRX-2 immunotherapy. The V and J genes are TRBV19 and TRBJ1-5; 9 middle bases align to TRBD1. The clonotype comes from a human donor with breast cancer. The CDR3 in this case is CASSPQGAQGSQPQHF. The bases read TGTGCCAGTAGCCCACAGGGGGCCCAAGGAAGTCAGCCCCAGCATTTT.